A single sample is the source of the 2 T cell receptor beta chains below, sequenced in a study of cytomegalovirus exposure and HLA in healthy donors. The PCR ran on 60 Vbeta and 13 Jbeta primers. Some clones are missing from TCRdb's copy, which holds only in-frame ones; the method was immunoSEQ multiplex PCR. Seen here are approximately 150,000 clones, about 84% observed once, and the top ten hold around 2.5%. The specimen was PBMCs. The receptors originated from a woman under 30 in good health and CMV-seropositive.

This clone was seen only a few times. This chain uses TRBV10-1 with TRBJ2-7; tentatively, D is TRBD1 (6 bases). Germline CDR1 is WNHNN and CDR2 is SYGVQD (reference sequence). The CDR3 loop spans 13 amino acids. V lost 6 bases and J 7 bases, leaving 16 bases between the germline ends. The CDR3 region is CASRGWDNQEQYF. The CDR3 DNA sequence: TGCGCCAGCAGGGGGTGGGACAATCAAGAGCAGTACTTC.

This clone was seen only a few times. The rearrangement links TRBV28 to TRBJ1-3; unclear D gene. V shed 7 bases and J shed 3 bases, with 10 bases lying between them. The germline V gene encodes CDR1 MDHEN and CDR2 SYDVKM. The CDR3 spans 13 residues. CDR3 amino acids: CASTTGLGNTIYF. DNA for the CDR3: TGTGCCAGCACCACCGGACTTGGAAACACCATATATTTT.